These 21 T cell receptor beta chains came from one sample sequenced in a study of shared clonotypes between healthy human individuals. Using immunoSEQ multiplex PCR, the repertoire was profiled, and TCRdb retains in-frame clones only, with some absent. The table has some 1,900,000 clones, just under 95% seen once; the top ten hold 1% to 1.5%. CD45RO negativity and positive selection for CCR7 defined naive CD8 cells, a population that excluded terminally differentiated effector memory CD45RA+ cells. Sequenced material: naive CD8+ T cells sorted from blood. Receptors originate from a young man in good health.

The chain employs TRBV7-9 and TRBJ2-1; 11 bases fit TRBD2. Per the germline V gene, CDR1 is SEHNR and CDR2 is FQNEAQ (reference sequence). The CDR3 extends over 16 amino acids. V lost 5 bases to trimming and J lost 9 bases; unmatched junction nucleotides: 12. The CDR3 bases are TGTGCCAGCAGCCCGTTTAGCGGGGGGGAGGTCGGTGAGCAGTTCTTC. This translates into CASSPFSGGEVGEQFF. The full variable domain, rest sourced from reference TRBV7-9 and TRBJ2-1, is DTGVSQNPRHKITKRGQNVTFRCDPISEHNRLYWYRQTLGQGPEFLTYFQNEAQLEKSRLLSDRFSAERPKGSFSTLEIQRTEQGDSAMYLCASSPFSGGEVGEQFFGPGTRLTVL.

Comments on this clone: Other DNA sequences within the sample encode an identical CDR3. The chain combines TRBV7-9 with TRBJ2-5; D not certain. Trimming pared 1 base from V and 2 bases from J, leaving 5 bases between. This CDR3 has 13 amino acids. Germline lookup yields CDR1 SEHNR and CDR2 FQNEAQ (reference sequence). CDR3 sequence: CASSLEYQETQYF. For the CDR3, the DNA is TGTGCCAGCAGCTTAGAGTATCAAGAGACCCAGTACTTC.

The J gene is TRBJ2-2, the V gene TRBV30; D is unresolved. The CDR3 totals 15 residues. Trimming removed 0 bases at V and 6 bases at J, with 14 bases between. Germline assignment: CDR1 GTSNPN and CDR2 SVGIG (reference sequence). CDR3 loop: CAWSVPPLVAGELFF. The CDR3 DNA sequence: TGTGCCTGGAGTGTCCCTCCCTTAGTAGCCGGGGAGCTGTTTTTT.

As regards this clone: Other DNA sequences of this sample code for an identical CDR3. The chain couples TRBV11-2 to TRBJ1-1; no firm D call. V lost 5 bases, J lost 1 base, and 8 bases lay in between. In germline, CDR1 is SGHAT, CDR2 FQNNGV. CDR3 length: 13 residues. CDR3 coding DNA: TGTGCCAGCAGCCCCGGACCGAACACTGAAGCTTTCTTT. It is translated as CASSPGPNTEAFF.

On this clone: The sample contains more than one DNA sequence encoding this CDR3. CDR3 nucleotides: TGCGCCAGCAGCCAAGTGGGGACAGTCTACAATGAGCAGTTCTTC. The encoded protein is CASSQVGTVYNEQFF. The chain has TRBV4-3 and TRBJ2-1; 7 nucleotides match TRBD1. Germline V gene data show CDR1 as LGHNA and CDR2 as YSLEER. There are 15 residues in the CDR3. Trimming took 1 base from V and 3 from J; bases not matched to a gene: 3.

J is TRBJ2-7 and V is TRBV10-3; the match to TRBD1 covers 7 bases. Per germline, CDR1 ENHRY and CDR2 SYGVKD. This CDR3 has 14 amino acids. The J segment lost 6 bases and the V segment lost 0 bases, leaving 5 bases of the junction unmatched. The CDR3 loop reads CAISESGQEGEQYF. DNA for the CDR3: TGTGCCATCAGTGAGTCCGGACAGGAAGGCGAGCAGTACTTC.

This clone was observed once. In the same sample, other DNA sequences code for this CDR3. The chain links TRBV9 to TRBJ1-2; no clear D gene. The CDR3 runs to 13 residues. V gave up 0 bases and J gave up 2 bases, with 5 bases separating them. The germline V gene encodes CDR1 SGDLS and CDR2 YYNGEE. The CDR3 is CASSVGGNYGYTF. CDR3 in DNA: TGTGCCAGCAGCGTAGGAGGAAACTATGGCTACACCTTC.

The genes are TRBV7-8 and TRBJ1-2; 9 positions match TRBD1. Germline V lookup: CDR1 SGHVS, CDR2 FQNEAQ. V lost 5 bases and J lost 2; bases outside the gene matches: 6. CDR3 size: 15 residues. The CDR3 here is CASSDRTGANYGYTF. CDR3 DNA sequence: TGTGCCAGCAGCGACCGGACAGGGGCGAACTATGGCTACACCTTC.

This sequence joins TRBV7-8 and TRBJ1-4; D might be TRBD1 (5 bases). Trimming cost V 4 bases and J 1 base, with 10 bases left between them. The CDR3 runs to 15 residues. Looked up from germline, CDR1 is SGHVS and CDR2 is FQNEAQ. The CDR3 DNA follows: TGTGCCAGCAGCTCAGTGGGGCGAACTAATGAAAAACTGTTTTTT. Its translation: CASSSVGRTNEKLFF.

This chain uses TRBV4-1 with TRBJ2-1, with 7 bases matching TRBD2. CDR3 length: 16 residues. Per the germline V gene, CDR1 is MGHRA and CDR2 is YSYEKL. Trimming took 1 base from V and 2 from J; bases not matched to a gene: 5. The DNA of the CDR3 is TGCGCCAGCAGCCAAGTTATTAGCGGGCCCTACAATGAGCAGTTCTTC. It specifies CASSQVISGPYNEQFF.

V is TRBV29-1 and J is TRBJ2-7, with 8 bases matching TRBD1. From germline, CDR1 is SQVTM and CDR2 ANQGSEA. Losses at the gene ends were 0 bases for V and 6 bases for J; bases not matched to a gene: 10. This CDR3 is 15 amino acids long. DNA for the CDR3: TGCAGCGTTGAAGATGACAGGGGTTCGGGCTCCGAGCAGTACTTC. Translated: CSVEDDRGSGSEQYF.

On this clone: The sample has other DNA sequences that encode this CDR3 too. The V gene is TRBV7-2, the J gene TRBJ2-7; TRBD2 might be the D (6 bases). Germline CDR1 SGHTA, CDR2 FQGNSA. This CDR3 is 15 amino acids long. Trimming cost V 1 base and J 0 bases, with 10 bases left between them. CDR3 in DNA: TGTGCCAGCAGCTTAGTTGGGGGGAGCTCCTACGAGCAGTACTTC. Translated, it gives CASSLVGGSSYEQYF.

The chain employs TRBV30 and TRBJ1-2, with D maybe TRBD1 (6 bases). Germline CDR1 is GTSNPN and CDR2 is SVGIG (reference sequence). The CDR3 sequence is 13 residues long. V gave up 2 bases and J gave up 6 bases, with 13 bases separating them. CDR3 in amino acids: CAWSTGFGDGYTF. The DNA of the CDR3 is TGTGCCTGGAGTACAGGGTTTGGGGATGGCTACACCTTC.

The chain uses TRBV29-1 and TRBJ1-2; D may be TRBD1 (5 bases). Germline V gene sequence: CDR1 SQVTM, CDR2 ANQGSEA. Trimming removed 1 base from V and 7 bases from J, with 16 bases in between. CDR3 size: 14 residues. CDR3: CSVEAGTLVGGYTF. CDR3 nucleotide sequence: TGCAGCGTTGAAGCCGGGACCCTGGTAGGTGGCTACACCTTC.

The J gene is TRBJ1-4, the V gene TRBV19; a possible D gene is TRBD1 (5 bases). This CDR3 region has 15 residues. Trimming left V 4 bases short and J 1 base short, with 10 bases between. Germline lookup yields CDR1 LNHDA and CDR2 SQIVND (reference sequence). The CDR3 DNA is TGTGCCAGTAGTACCGCGACAGAAACTAATGAAAAACTGTTTTTT. Translation gives CASSTATETNEKLFF.

The chain links TRBV7-9 to TRBJ2-1; 9 positions match TRBD2. J gave up 5 bases and V 3 bases, and 14 bases lay outside the gene matches. Germline CDR1 SEHNR, CDR2 FQNEAQ (reference sequence). The CDR3 runs 18 residues. The CDR3 nucleotides are TGTGCCAGCAGCTTGGTTGTCTGGGCTAGCGGGACTGACAATGAGCAGTTCTTC. Protein: CASSLVVWASGTDNEQFF.

The V gene is TRBV6-1, the J gene TRBJ1-5; D call uncertain. Germline CDR1 and CDR2: MNHNS and SASEGT. Trimming pared 1 base from V and 7 bases from J, leaving 11 bases between. The CDR3 is 14 residues long. CDR3 protein: CASSEVRSGQPQHF. Here the CDR3 DNA reads TGTGCCAGCAGTGAAGTCCGCAGTGGGCAGCCCCAGCATTTT.

This chain joins TRBV19 and TRBJ2-2; 7 nucleotides align to TRBD1. V lost 5 bases, J lost 6 bases, and 9 bases stayed unmatched. The germline CDR1 and CDR2 sequences are LNHDA and SQIVND (reference sequence). The CDR3 is made up of 15 amino acids. The CDR3 DNA sequence: TGTGCCAGTAGTCTGACAGGGCTAAATCCCGGGGAGCTGTTTTTT. Translation gives CASSLTGLNPGELFF.

This rearrangement joins TRBV19 to TRBJ2-7; the match to TRBD2 covers 9 bases. The V gene's germline CDR1 is LNHDA and CDR2 SQIVND (reference sequence). The CDR3 extends over 17 amino acids. J lost 2 bases, V lost 5 bases, and 13 bases had no gene match. In DNA form, the CDR3 reads TGTGCCAGTAGTTACTTTTCCGGGGCTAGCGGGGCCTACGAGCAGTACTTC. It codes for CASSYFSGASGAYEQYF.

V is TRBV14 and J is TRBJ2-3, with D perhaps TRBD1 or TRBD2 (5 bases each). V was clipped by 1 base and J by 6 bases, with 8 bases between them. Germline assignment: CDR1 SGHDN and CDR2 FVKESK. The CDR3 sequence is 13 residues long. CDR3 residues: CASSQGGVDTQYF. The DNA of the CDR3 is TGTGCCAGCAGCCAAGGAGGGGTGGATACGCAGTATTTT.

About this clone itself: The identical CDR3 is also encoded by other nucleotide sequences in the sample. The rearrangement links TRBV27 to TRBJ1-1; D gene ambiguous. Germline CDR1 MNHEY, CDR2 SMNVEV (reference sequence). The CDR3 is 13 residues long. The V gene lost 5 bases and the J gene lost 4 bases, with 11 bases spanning the gap. CDR3 in amino acids: CASSPLGGTEAFF. The DNA of the CDR3 is TGTGCCAGCAGTCCGCTTGGTGGCACTGAAGCTTTCTTT.